This TCR beta chain was sequenced in a study of Ad26.COV2.S vaccination and SARS-CoV-2 variants. General study results and limits: Vaccine recipients had higher spike-specific TCR breadth than placebo recipients.

Clones were sequenced by immunoSEQ multiplex PCR, and TCRdb holds only the in-frame ones, with some missing. The sample carries hundreds of thousands of clones, approximately 87% recorded once. Noted treatment: 15 to 20 received Ad26.COV2.S at low or high dose, single or two shots; roughly 5 received placebo; per-sample allocation not given. Samples were taken on day 63 after the first vaccine or placebo injection. An adult aged 18-55 years in Boston served as the donor. Germline loops: CDR1 MNHEY, CDR2 SVGAGI. The CDR3 spans 16 residues. Unmatched junction bases numbered 4, after V lost 0 bases and J lost 2 bases. Points on this clone: Its antigen is undetermined.

The TCR sequence derives from a person between 18 and 65 years old who received the Ad26.COV2.S COVID-19 vaccine or a placebo. This specimen consisted of peripheral blood, obtained in a trial of Ad26.COV2.S vaccine versus placebo. The chain combines TRBV6-5 with TRBJ2-7; 10 nucleotides match TRBD2. The CDR3 nucleotides read TGTGCCAGCAGTTACTCCATAGCGGGAGGAGCCTACGAGCAGTACTTC. Its protein is CASSYSIAGGAYEQYF.